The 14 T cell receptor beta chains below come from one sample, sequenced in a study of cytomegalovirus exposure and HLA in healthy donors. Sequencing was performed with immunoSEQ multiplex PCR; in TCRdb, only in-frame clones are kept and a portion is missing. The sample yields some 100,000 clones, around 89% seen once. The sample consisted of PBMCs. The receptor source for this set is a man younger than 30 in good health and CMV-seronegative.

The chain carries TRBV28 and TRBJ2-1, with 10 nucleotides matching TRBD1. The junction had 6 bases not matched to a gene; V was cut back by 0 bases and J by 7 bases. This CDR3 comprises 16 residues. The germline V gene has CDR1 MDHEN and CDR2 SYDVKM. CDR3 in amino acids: CASSLWRTGGENEQFF. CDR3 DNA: TGTGCCAGCAGTTTATGGCGGACAGGGGGTGAAAATGAGCAGTTCTTC.

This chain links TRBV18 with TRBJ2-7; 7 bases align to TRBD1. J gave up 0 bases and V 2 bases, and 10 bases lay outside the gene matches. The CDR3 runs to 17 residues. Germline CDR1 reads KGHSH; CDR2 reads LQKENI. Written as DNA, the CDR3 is TGTGCCAGCTCACCAACTCCTGTGGGACAGAGCTCCTACGAGCAGTACTTC. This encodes CASSPTPVGQSSYEQYF.

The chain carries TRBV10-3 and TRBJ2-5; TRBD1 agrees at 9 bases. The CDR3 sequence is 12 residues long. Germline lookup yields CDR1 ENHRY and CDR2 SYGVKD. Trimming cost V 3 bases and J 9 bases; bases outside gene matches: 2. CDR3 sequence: CAISDGTGSQYF. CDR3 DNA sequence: TGTGCCATCAGTGATGGGACAGGGTCCCAGTACTTC.

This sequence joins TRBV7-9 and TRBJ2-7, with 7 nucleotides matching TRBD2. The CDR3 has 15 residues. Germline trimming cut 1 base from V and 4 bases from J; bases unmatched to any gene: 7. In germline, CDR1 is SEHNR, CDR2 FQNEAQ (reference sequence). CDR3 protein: CASSLDGGKGYEQYF. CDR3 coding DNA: TGTGCCAGCAGCTTAGACGGGGGGAAGGGATACGAGCAGTACTTC.

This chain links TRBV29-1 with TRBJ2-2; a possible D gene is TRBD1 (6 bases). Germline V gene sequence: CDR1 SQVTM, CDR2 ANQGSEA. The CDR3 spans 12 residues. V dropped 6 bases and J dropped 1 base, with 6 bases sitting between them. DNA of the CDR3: TGCAGCGTGGGACAGAACACCGGGGAGCTGTTTTTT. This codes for CSVGQNTGELFF.

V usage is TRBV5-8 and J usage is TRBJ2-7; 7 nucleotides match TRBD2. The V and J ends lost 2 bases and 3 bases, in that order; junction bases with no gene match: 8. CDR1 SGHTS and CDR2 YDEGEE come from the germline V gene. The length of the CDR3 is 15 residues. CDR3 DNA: TGTGCCAGCAGCTTTCTCGCGGGAGAAGGCTACGAGCAGTACTTC. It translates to CASSFLAGEGYEQYF. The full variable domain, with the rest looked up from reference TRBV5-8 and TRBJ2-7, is EAGVTQSPTHLIKTRGQQATLRCSPISGHTSVYWYQQALGLGLQFLLWYDEGEERNRGNFPPRFSGRQFPNYSSELNVNALELEDSALYLCASSFLAGEGYEQYFGPGTRLTVT.

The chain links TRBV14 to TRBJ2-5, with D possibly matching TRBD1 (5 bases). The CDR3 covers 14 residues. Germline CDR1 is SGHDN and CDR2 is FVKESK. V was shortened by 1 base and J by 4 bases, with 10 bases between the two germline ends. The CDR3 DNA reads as TGTGCCAGCAGCCAAGTGGGGCTTGCAGAGACCCAGTACTTC. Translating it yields CASSQVGLAETQYF.

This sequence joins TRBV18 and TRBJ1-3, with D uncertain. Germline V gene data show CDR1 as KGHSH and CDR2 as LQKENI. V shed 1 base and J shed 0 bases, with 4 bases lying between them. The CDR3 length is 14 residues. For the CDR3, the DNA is TGTGCCAGCTCACCACTCGGCTCTGGAAACACCATATATTTT. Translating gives CASSPLGSGNTIYF.

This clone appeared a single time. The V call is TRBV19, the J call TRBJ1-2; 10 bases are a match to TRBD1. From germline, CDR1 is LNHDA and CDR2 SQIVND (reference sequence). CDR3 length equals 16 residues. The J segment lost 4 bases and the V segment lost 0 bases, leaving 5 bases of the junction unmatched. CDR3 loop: CASSIDRDRGIYGYTF. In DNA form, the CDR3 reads TGTGCCAGTAGTATAGATCGGGACAGGGGCATCTATGGCTACACCTTC.

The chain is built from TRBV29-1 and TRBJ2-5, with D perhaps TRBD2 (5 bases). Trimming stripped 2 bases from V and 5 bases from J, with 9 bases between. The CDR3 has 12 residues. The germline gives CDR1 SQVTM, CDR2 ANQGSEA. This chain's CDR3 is CSVERTGETQYF. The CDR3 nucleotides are TGCAGCGTTGAAAGGACGGGGGAGACCCAGTACTTC.

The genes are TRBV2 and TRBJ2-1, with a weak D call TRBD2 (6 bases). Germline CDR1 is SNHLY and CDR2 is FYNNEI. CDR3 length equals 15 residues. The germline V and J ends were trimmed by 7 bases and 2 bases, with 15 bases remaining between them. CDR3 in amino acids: CASNEWEVTYNEQFF. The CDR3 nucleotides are TGTGCCAGCAACGAGTGGGAGGTGACCTACAATGAGCAGTTCTTC. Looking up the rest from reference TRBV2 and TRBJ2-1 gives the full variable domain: EPEVTQTPSHQVTQMGQEVILRCVPISNHLYFYWYRQILGQKVEFLVSFYNNEISEKSEIFDDQFSVERPDGSNFTLKIRSTKLEDSAMYFCASNEWEVTYNEQFFGPGTRLTVL.

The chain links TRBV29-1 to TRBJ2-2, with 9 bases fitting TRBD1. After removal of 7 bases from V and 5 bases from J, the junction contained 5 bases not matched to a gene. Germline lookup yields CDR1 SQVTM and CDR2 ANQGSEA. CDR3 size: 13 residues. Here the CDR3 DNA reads TGCAGCGCTGCGACAGGGGGAACCGGGGAGCTGTTTTTT. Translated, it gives CSAATGGTGELFF.

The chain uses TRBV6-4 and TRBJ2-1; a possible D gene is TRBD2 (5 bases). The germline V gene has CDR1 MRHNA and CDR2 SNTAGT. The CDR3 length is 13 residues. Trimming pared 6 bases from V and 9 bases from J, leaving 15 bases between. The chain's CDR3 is CASSLTRDAEQFF. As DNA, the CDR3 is TGTGCCAGCAGCCTCACTAGAGATGCTGAGCAGTTCTTC.

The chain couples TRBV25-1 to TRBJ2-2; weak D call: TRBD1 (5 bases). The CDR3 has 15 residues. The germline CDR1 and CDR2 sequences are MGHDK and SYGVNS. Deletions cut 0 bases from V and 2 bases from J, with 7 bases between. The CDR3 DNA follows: TGTGCCAGCAGTGAATATACAGGAAACACCGGGGAGCTGTTTTTT. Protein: CASSEYTGNTGELFF.